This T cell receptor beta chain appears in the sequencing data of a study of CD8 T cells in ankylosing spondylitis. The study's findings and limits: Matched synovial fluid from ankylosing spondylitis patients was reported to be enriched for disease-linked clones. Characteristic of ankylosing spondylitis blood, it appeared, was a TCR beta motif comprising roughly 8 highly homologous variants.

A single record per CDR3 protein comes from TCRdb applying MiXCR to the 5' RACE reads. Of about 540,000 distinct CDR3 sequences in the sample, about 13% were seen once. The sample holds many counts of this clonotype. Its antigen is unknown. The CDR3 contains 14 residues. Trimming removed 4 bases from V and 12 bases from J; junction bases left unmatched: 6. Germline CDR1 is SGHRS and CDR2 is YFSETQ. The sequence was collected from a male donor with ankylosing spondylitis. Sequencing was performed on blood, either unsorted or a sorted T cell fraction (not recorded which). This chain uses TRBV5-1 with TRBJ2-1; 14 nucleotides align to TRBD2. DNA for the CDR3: TGCGCCAGCAGCGAGACTAGCGGGAGGGCCCTGCAGTTCTTC. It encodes CASSETSGRALQFF.